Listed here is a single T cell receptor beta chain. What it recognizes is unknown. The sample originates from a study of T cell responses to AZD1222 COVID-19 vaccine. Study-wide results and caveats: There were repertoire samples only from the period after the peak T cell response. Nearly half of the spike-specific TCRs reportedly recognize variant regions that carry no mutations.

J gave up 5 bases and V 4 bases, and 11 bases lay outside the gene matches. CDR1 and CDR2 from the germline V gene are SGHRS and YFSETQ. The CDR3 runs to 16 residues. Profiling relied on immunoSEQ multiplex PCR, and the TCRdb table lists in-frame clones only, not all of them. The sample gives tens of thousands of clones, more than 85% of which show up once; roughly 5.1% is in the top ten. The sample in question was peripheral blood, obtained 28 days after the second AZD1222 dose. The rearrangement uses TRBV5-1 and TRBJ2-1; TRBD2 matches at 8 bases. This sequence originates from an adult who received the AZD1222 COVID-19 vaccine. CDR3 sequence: CASSLSVAGLNNEQFF. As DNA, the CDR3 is TGCGCCAGCAGCCTCTCAGTAGCGGGACTAAACAATGAGCAGTTCTTC.